Listed here is a single T cell receptor beta chain. Its antigen is not known. The V gene end was trimmed by 6 bases and the J gene end by 5 bases; junction bases not matched to a gene: 19. This CDR3 region has 17 residues. Germline V CDR1 and CDR2: DFQATT, SNEGSKA (reference sequence). The sample belongs to a study of post-analysis software for immune sequencing data. Study-level background: Both relapsing-remitting and secondary progressive multiple sclerosis featured among the disease courses, as did progressive-relapsing multiple sclerosis. Findings of the study overall: Five TRBV segments occurring more often in patients than controls included TRBV5-6, TRBV5-1 and TRBV20-1. Same-batch samples co-clustered strongly by F measure.

The TCR beta cDNA libraries contained unique molecular identifiers. One entry per CDR3 protein results from TCRdb running MiXCR on the PCR reads. The data show fewer than 850,000 distinct CDR3 sequences, 25% to 30% seen once. This chain links TRBV20-1 with TRBJ2-5; TRBD2 matches at 9 bases. The receptor's source is a girl aged 5 to 17 with multiple sclerosis. What was sequenced was blood. The CDR3 DNA follows: TGCAGTGCCTTTATACCGGGAGGTAGCGGGAGCCGGGAGACCCAGTACTTC. Its protein is CSAFIPGGSGSRETQYF.